The next 32 T cell receptor beta chains were all read from a single sample in a study of cytomegalovirus exposure and HLA in healthy donors. The PCR had 60 Vbeta and 13 Jbeta primers. TCRdb's table, derived via immunoSEQ multiplex PCR, lists solely in-frame clones and lacks some. Among 150,000 to 200,000 clones listed, less than 85% were seen once. The material sequenced was PBMCs. The receptors here all came from a man in his forties in good health and CMV-seronegative.

This clone is a singleton in its sample. The chain has TRBV5-6 and TRBJ2-3; D gene uncertain. Germline loops: CDR1 SGHDT, CDR2 YYEEEE. CDR3 length equals 15 residues. The V end was cut by 1 base, the J end by 4 bases, with 13 bases between. The CDR3: CASSLRAPRPDTQYF. The CDR3 DNA is TGTGCCAGCAGCTTGCGCGCCCCACGCCCAGATACGCAGTATTTT.

The V gene is TRBV23-1, the J gene TRBJ1-3, with D uncertain. TRBV23-1 is recorded as an ORF, its role being uncertain. There are 16 residues in the CDR3. V was trimmed by 3 bases and J by 2 bases, leaving 14 bases between them. This CDR3 reads CASSHRSGRAGNTIYF. DNA of the CDR3: TGCGCCAGCAGTCATCGGAGCGGGAGGGCTGGAAACACCATATATTTT.

This chain uses TRBV4-1 with TRBJ2-3; 11 nucleotides agree with TRBD2. Germline CDR1 and CDR2: MGHRA and YSYEKL. V lost 0 bases, J lost 0 bases, and 5 bases stayed unmatched. The CDR3 spans 18 residues. CDR3 residues: CASSQDMGLAASTDTQYF. The DNA of the CDR3 is TGCGCCAGCAGCCAAGATATGGGACTAGCGGCAAGCACAGATACGCAGTATTTT.

The CDR3 DNA is TGTGCCAGCAGCGAACAGAGCTCTGGGGCCAACGTCCTGACTTTC. Residues: CASSEQSSGANVLTF. The V call is TRBV7-2, the J call TRBJ2-6, with D unresolved. Germline V CDR1 and CDR2: SGHTA, FQGNSA. V lost 5 bases, J lost 0 bases, and 8 bases lay in between. The CDR3 has 15 amino acids.

With respect to this clone: The sample holds other DNA sequences that translate to the same CDR3. The rearrangement joins TRBV10-3 to TRBJ1-1, with D unclear. Germline V lookup: CDR1 ENHRY, CDR2 SYGVKD. The CDR3 has 13 amino acids. Trimming took 4 bases from V and 0 from J, leaving 6 bases between them. CDR3 loop: CAISGELNTEAFF. The CDR3, as DNA: TGTGCCATCAGTGGGGAGTTGAACACTGAAGCTTTCTTT.

J is TRBJ2-1 and V is TRBV21-1; TRBD1, the table's D call, lacks a check against the DNA. TRBV21-1 is classified as a pseudogene. This CDR3 is 15 amino acids long. CDR3 nucleotide sequence: TGTGCCAGCAGCTCCCGGGACAGGGTTTACGATGAGCAGTTCTTC. Amino acids: CASSSRDRVYDEQFF.

The chain has TRBV7-2 and TRBJ1-4; perhaps TRBD1 as D (5 bases). CDR1 is SGHTA, CDR2 FQGNSA, per germline. Trimming left V 9 bases short and J 4 bases short, with 12 bases between. CDR3 length equals 13 residues. The CDR3 protein is CASTQGLNEKLFF. CDR3 DNA: TGTGCCAGTACGCAGGGCCTTAATGAAAAACTGTTTTTT.

This clone was detected once. The chain recombines TRBV12-5 with TRBJ2-7; D unclear. The length of the CDR3 is 13 residues. Looked up from germline, CDR1 is LGHNT and CDR2 is FRNRAP. V was pared by 7 bases and J by 2 bases, with 12 bases between. The CDR3 loop is CASASTIPYEQYF. The CDR3 DNA reads TGTGCTAGTGCCTCGACAATACCCTACGAGCAGTACTTC.

This chain uses TRBV4-3 with TRBJ1-5; 7 bases map to TRBD1. V lost 2 bases and J lost 5; bases outside the gene matches: 6. CDR1 and CDR2 from the germline V gene are LGHNA and YSLEER. This CDR3 contains 15 residues. The CDR3 DNA sequence: TGCGCCAGCAGCCAATCCTACAGGGGCGATCAGCCCCAGCATTTT. It yields the protein CASSQSYRGDQPQHF.

The gene calls are TRBV5-4 and TRBJ2-1; 7 nucleotides agree with TRBD1. Per germline, CDR1 SGHNT and CDR2 YYREEE (reference sequence). The CDR3 has 12 residues. J gave up 8 bases and V 4 bases, and 3 bases lay outside the gene matches. The CDR3 here is CASSVQGYEQFF. The CDR3 DNA follows: TGTGCCAGCAGCGTACAGGGGTATGAGCAGTTCTTC.

V usage is TRBV4-1 and J usage is TRBJ1-1, with 9 bases aligning to TRBD1. V trimming: 1 base; J trimming: 2 bases; junction bases outside the gene matches: 2. Germline-derived CDR1 and CDR2 are MGHRA and YSYEKL. CDR3 length equals 15 residues. The CDR3: CASSQGDRANTEAFF. DNA of the CDR3: TGCGCCAGCAGCCAAGGGGACAGGGCCAACACTGAAGCTTTCTTT.

The rearrangement joins TRBV11-3 to TRBJ2-7; 7 bases map to TRBD1. J lost 3 bases, V lost 5 bases, and 4 bases had no gene match. The germline V gene has CDR1 SGHNT and CDR2 YENEEA. This CDR3 comprises 13 residues. The CDR3 loop is CASSPGQIYEQYF. In DNA, the CDR3 is TGTGCCAGCAGCCCGGGACAGATCTACGAGCAGTACTTC.

The J gene is TRBJ2-1, the V gene TRBV18; 7 bases map to TRBD1. CDR1 and CDR2 (germline): KGHSH, LQKENI. The length of the CDR3 is 15 residues. Unmatched junction bases numbered 8, after V lost 2 bases and J lost 7 bases. The CDR3 spells CASSPFSKGANEQFF. In nucleotides, the CDR3 is TGTGCCAGCTCACCATTTAGTAAGGGGGCAAATGAGCAGTTCTTC.

This chain uses TRBV9 with TRBJ1-2; unclear D gene. Germline loops: CDR1 SGDLS, CDR2 YYNGEE. The CDR3 has 15 amino acids. Trimming cost V 0 bases and J 0 bases, with 9 bases left between them. CDR3 protein: CASSVDPGANYGYTF. The CDR3 DNA reads as TGTGCCAGCAGCGTAGATCCCGGAGCTAACTATGGCTACACCTTC.

The chain is built from TRBV30 and TRBJ2-7; tentative D call: TRBD1 (6 bases). The germline V gene encodes CDR1 GTSNPN and CDR2 SVGIG (reference sequence). Deletions cut 3 bases from V and 0 bases from J, with 15 bases between. The CDR3 spans 15 residues. The CDR3 spells CAWSARTVSSYEQYF. CDR3 bases: TGTGCCTGGAGCGCCAGGACAGTTAGCTCCTACGAGCAGTACTTC.

This clone has more than one count but fewer than ten. J is TRBJ2-5 and V is TRBV19; possibly TRBD1 for D (6 bases). The closer fit of TRBJ2-7 to the DNA end suggests the J call may be wrong. Germline assignment: CDR1 LNHDA and CDR2 SQIVND (reference sequence). The CDR3 extends over 15 amino acids. CDR3 in amino acids: CASSPTRDKAYEQYF. In nucleotides, the CDR3 is TGTGCCAGTAGCCCTACTCGGGACAAGGCCTACGAGCAGTACTTC.

The gene calls are TRBV10-3 and TRBJ1-3; no clear D. Germline-derived CDR1 and CDR2 are ENHRY and SYGVKD. Trimming cost V 2 bases and J 0 bases, with 5 bases left between them. This CDR3 has 14 amino acids. The CDR3 spells CAISEPFSGNTIYF. The CDR3 DNA is TGTGCCATCAGTGAGCCATTCTCTGGAAACACCATATATTTT.

The chain joins TRBV7-9 to TRBJ1-1; D is unresolved. V dropped 7 bases and J dropped 4 bases, with 16 bases sitting between them. The CDR3 has 14 amino acids. Germline V gene lookup returns CDR1 SEHNR and CDR2 FQNEAQ (reference sequence). CDR3 nucleotides: TGTGCCAGCATCCGATCCGGAGGGAGCACTGAAGCTTTCTTT. It specifies CASIRSGGSTEAFF.

The chain links TRBV27 to TRBJ2-2, with D perhaps matching TRBD2 (6 bases). Trimming cost V 8 bases and J 4 bases, with 14 bases left between them. This CDR3 spans 14 amino acids. The germline V gene has CDR1 MNHEY and CDR2 SMNVEV (reference sequence). In nucleotides, the CDR3 is TGTGCCAGCCGGACGGGAGCACGCACCGGGGAGCTGTTTTTT. Its translation is CASRTGARTGELFF.

V gene TRBV5-6 combines with J gene TRBJ1-6; 7 positions match TRBD1. V lost 1 base to trimming and J lost 7 bases; unmatched junction nucleotides: 8. The CDR3 contains 16 residues. Germline CDR1 reads SGHDT; CDR2 reads YYEEEE. This CDR3 is CASSLLGTARNSPLHF. CDR3 sequence (DNA): TGTGCCAGCAGCTTGTTGGGGACAGCTAGGAATTCACCCCTCCACTTT. Drawing the rest from reference TRBV5-6 and TRBJ1-6, the complete variable domain is DAGVTQSPTHLIKTRGQQVTLRCSPKSGHDTVSWYQQALGQGPQFIFQYYEEEERQRGNFPDRFSGHQFPNYSSELNVNALLLGDSALYLCASSLLGTARNSPLHFGNGTRLTVT.

The chain combines TRBV5-4 with TRBJ2-2, with 14 bases that match TRBD2. Germline CDR1 reads SGHNT; CDR2 reads YYREEE (reference sequence). This CDR3 is built from 17 residues. Trimming at V came to 0 bases and at J to 3 bases, leaving 1 base not matched to a gene. CDR3 loop: CASSLVGLAGDTGELFF. CDR3 nucleotides: TGTGCCAGCAGCTTGGTGGGACTAGCGGGAGACACCGGGGAGCTGTTTTTT.

The V call is TRBV7-6, the J call TRBJ1-5, with D hard to call. The length of the CDR3 is 16 residues. V was pared by 1 base and J by 0 bases, with 10 bases between. The germline V gene encodes CDR1 SGHVS and CDR2 FNYEAQ. The CDR3 bases are TGTGCCAGCAGCTTAGGGTTACGGGATAGCAATCAGCCCCAGCATTTT. Translated, it gives CASSLGLRDSNQPQHF.

The chain uses TRBV5-1 and TRBJ1-4; no reliable D call. Germline lookup yields CDR1 SGHRS and CDR2 YFSETQ. CDR3 length: 14 residues. The germline V and J ends were trimmed by 7 bases and 2 bases, with 12 bases remaining between them. The CDR3 here is CASHQEGTNEKLFF. The CDR3 coding sequence is TGCGCCAGCCATCAGGAGGGTACTAATGAAAAACTGTTTTTT. The full variable domain, its missing parts supplied by reference TRBV5-1 and TRBJ1-4, is KAGVTQTPRYLIKTRGQQVTLSCSPISGHRSVSWYQQTPGQGLQFLFEYFSETQRNKGNFPGRFSGRQFSNSRSEMNVSTLELGDSALYLCASHQEGTNEKLFFGSGTQLSVL.

The chain couples TRBV9 to TRBJ2-1, with D maybe TRBD2 (6 bases). The CDR3 extends over 14 amino acids. Trimming left V 4 bases short and J 8 bases short, with 16 bases between. Germline loops: CDR1 SGDLS, CDR2 YYNGEE. CDR3 amino acids: CASSPRRDFHEQFF. CDR3 DNA: TGTGCCAGCAGCCCCCGACGGGACTTCCATGAGCAGTTCTTC.

CDR3 amino acids: CASSFRGQRAPIRGNTIYF. The CDR3, as DNA: TGTGCCAGCAGCTTTCGAGGACAAAGGGCGCCTATACGCGGAAACACCATATATTTT. The rearrangement links TRBV13 to TRBJ1-3, with a tentative D call TRBD1 (5 bases). The CDR3 runs to 19 residues. Looked up from germline, CDR1 is PRHDT and CDR2 is FYEKMQ (reference sequence). V shed 3 bases and J shed 4 bases, with 25 bases lying between them.

The genes are TRBV4-1 and TRBJ2-1, with TRBD2 matching over 10 bases. The junction had 6 bases not matched to a gene; V was cut back by 1 base and J by 9 bases. The CDR3 totals 15 residues. Germline-derived CDR1 and CDR2 are MGHRA and YSYEKL. This chain's CDR3 is CASSQAPTSGPEQFF. CDR3 coding DNA: TGCGCCAGCAGCCAAGCTCCGACTAGCGGGCCTGAGCAGTTCTTC.

As DNA, the CDR3 is TGTGCGGGGACCGAGGGGGCGAGCACTGAAGCTTTCTTT. This gives the protein CAGTEGASTEAFF. The chain carries TRBV30 and TRBJ1-1, with 7 bases that match TRBD1. CDR3 length: 13 residues. CDR1 and CDR2 (germline): GTSNPN, SVGIG (reference sequence).

The chain recombines TRBV2 with TRBJ2-5; 11 positions match TRBD2. The CDR3 consists of 15 residues. Germline V gene sequence: CDR1 SNHLY, CDR2 FYNNEI. After removal of 7 bases from V and 1 base from J, the junction contained 5 bases not matched to a gene. CDR3 DNA sequence: TGTGCCAGCAATTCACTAGCGGGGGTCCAAGAGACCCAGTACTTC. It codes for CASNSLAGVQETQYF.

This chain uses TRBV6-1 with TRBJ2-7, with a possible D match to TRBD2 (6 bases). With 7 bases removed from V and 4 bases from J, the gap between germline ends came to 8 bases. Germline CDR1 is MNHNS and CDR2 is SASEGT. This CDR3 comprises 11 residues. CDR3 nucleotides: TGTGCCAGCATCGGAGGGTACGAGCAGTACTTC. Protein sequence: CASIGGYEQYF.

The chain combines TRBV7-2 with TRBJ2-3; 7 nucleotides line up with TRBD1. The V and J ends lost 3 bases and 3 bases, in that order; junction bases with no gene match: 9. The CDR3 contains 16 residues. Germline V gives CDR1 SGHTA, CDR2 FQGNSA. For the CDR3, the DNA is TGTGCCAGCAGCTTTGGCCTAGGGGGCGGAACAGATACGCAGTATTTT. This encodes CASSFGLGGGTDTQYF.

Here the CDR3 reads CASSSGTSGSLDTQYF. The CDR3 DNA follows: TGTGCCAGCTCCTCCGGGACTAGCGGGAGTCTGGATACGCAGTATTTT. The chain carries TRBV18 and TRBJ2-3, with 14 bases that match TRBD2. The CDR3 contains 16 residues. CDR1 and CDR2 from the germline V gene are KGHSH and LQKENI. V was pared by 6 bases and J by 6 bases, with 8 bases of the junction left unmatched.

This chain links TRBV13 with TRBJ1-4, with TRBD1 as a possible D gene (6 bases). The ends were cut back, 0 bases at V and 6 bases at J, with 11 bases in the middle. CDR1 and CDR2 from the germline V gene are PRHDT and FYEKMQ (reference sequence). The CDR3 is made up of 15 amino acids. CDR3 protein: CASSLGGGADEKLFF. CDR3 coding DNA: TGTGCCAGCAGCTTAGGTGGGGGGGCGGATGAAAAACTGTTTTTT.